This TCR beta chain stems from a study of blood T cell repertoires in COVID-19. The assay was immunoSEQ multiplex PCR, and TCRdb's table has in-frame clones only and misses some. The sample carries hundreds of thousands of clones, about 89% recorded once. The CDR3 is 16 residues long. V shed 3 bases and J 2 bases; nucleotides not matched to a gene: 6. Germline V gene lookup returns CDR1 LNHDA and CDR2 SQIVND (reference sequence). The gene calls are TRBV19 and TRBJ1-3; TRBD1 matches at 8 bases. Sequencing was carried out using PBMCs or T cells enriched from blood (not recorded which). The source is a young woman who had recovered from COVID-19. CDR3 DNA: TGTGCCAGTAGTATTGCCCGGACAGGGCCTGGAAACACCATATATTTT. It is translated as CASSIARTGPGNTIYF.